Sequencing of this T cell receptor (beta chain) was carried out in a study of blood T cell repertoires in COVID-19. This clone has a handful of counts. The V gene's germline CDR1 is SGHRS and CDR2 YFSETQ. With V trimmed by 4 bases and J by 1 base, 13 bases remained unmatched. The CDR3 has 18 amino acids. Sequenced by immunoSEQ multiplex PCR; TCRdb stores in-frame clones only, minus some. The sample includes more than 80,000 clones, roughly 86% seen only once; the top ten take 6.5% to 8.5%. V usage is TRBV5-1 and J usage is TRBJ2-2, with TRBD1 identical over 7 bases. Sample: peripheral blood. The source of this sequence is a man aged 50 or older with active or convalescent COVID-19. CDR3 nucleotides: TGCGCCAGCAGCACCGAAGGGACAGTTTCCAAGAACACCGGGGAGCTGTTTTTT. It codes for CASSTEGTVSKNTGELFF.